This T cell receptor beta chain is drawn from a study of shared clonotypes between healthy human individuals (dated by TCRdb to between 2020 and 2021). Regarding the study in general: Three men and a couple of women, aged 18 to 49 years, made up the cohort. For each donor, CD4 naive and CD4 memory were each run on three plates, CD8 naive on two plates, and CD8 memory on one plate. To estimate repertoire size and how much clonotype sharing occurs between individuals, the study deeply sequenced the blood TCR repertoires of a handful of healthy adults. To increase sequencing depth and limit assay-specific biases, TCR repertoire library preparation and sequencing were carried out by different laboratories using diverse techniques. Each donor's leukapheresis produced roughly between about 0.9 and 9.5 billion PBMCs. General study outcomes and caveats: Incomplete sequencing was indicated by rarefaction of sorted-subset datasets, despite the large sequencing depth. Sampling was limited to blood, and TCR repertoires in tissue likely differ from TCR repertoires in blood. Across a handful of donors, roughly 5.4% of naive CD4, approximately 4% of naive CD8, around 2.1% of memory CD4, and approximately 0.4% of memory CD8 clonotypes were shared. Pairwise subsampling led to the expectation that sequencing depth would affect the degree of clonotype sharing among donors. Because the study included only a small number of donors, the genetic and exposure-history diversity represented was limited. Estimated clonotype richness was generally larger for naive than for memory subsets. Higher generation probabilities were observed for clonotypes shared by all four sorted-subset donors than for non-shared clonotypes.

Points on this clone: This receptor's antigen is unknown. No base quality information exists; no much larger clone differs at one position.

CDR1 MNHNS and CDR2 SASEGT were looked up in the germline V gene. Including the terminal cysteine and phenylalanine, the CDR3 comprises 16 residues. Only CDR3 DNA remains: 48 bases, in frame from the first base. The V and J ends are trimmed by 1 base and 3 bases, leaving 15 bases between them. CD8 naive samples were CD45RO-negative cells positively selected for CCR7, giving a CD45RA+CCR7+ population that excluded TemRA cells. The donors were healthy, HIV-negative adults who had no recently reported acute infections or vaccinations. Every donor was a Caucasian adult living in Nashville, Tennessee, USA. Blood was obtained by leukapheresis, after which PBMCs were separated by Ficoll-Histopaque density gradient centrifugation and cryopreserved in liquid nitrogen vapor phase. Purity and quantity of every magnetically sorted T cell population were checked by analytical flow cytometry. Genomic DNA was isolated from each sorted fraction and quantified by UV absorbance on a Nanodrop 2000c.

Using the deep immunoSEQ assay, multiplex PCR amplified TCR CDR3 regions from genomic DNA. Extracted genomic DNA from each cell subset was spread evenly across all wells of several immunoSEQ 96-well plates, with each plate serving as a replicate. For sorted subsets, roughly 190 ng of genomic DNA, equivalent to 25,000 to 35,000 T cell genomes, went into each replicate PCR. Purified libraries were measured with a Qubit 3.0 fluorometer, size-checked on a Bioanalyzer 2100, and measured again with the KAPA Library Quantification kit. A separate single-read 150-cycle Illumina NextSeq 550 flow cell was used to sequence each immunoSEQ 96-well plate. The study's own analysis went as follows. The immunoSEQ output contained only junctional sequences without quality scores, so filtering could not match that applied to full-length reads. Sequences were annotated with PyIR, a Python wrapper for IgBLAST v1.9, using IMGT germline references to assign V/J genes and CDR3. Reads were removed for weak V/J assignments (E-value above 1e-6), missing CDR3, stop codons, out-of-frame junctions, or ambiguous translated residues. A V3J clonotype was defined by an identical inferred V gene, J gene, and CDR3 amino acid sequence. To compute the percentage overlap between repertoires, the number of shared unique clonotypes was divided by the size of the smaller repertoire. Richness of each repertoire was evaluated using RTK rarefaction, the Chao1 estimator, and Recon v2.1 estimates of unobserved clonotypes. Generation probabilities for all TCRbeta clonotypes obtained by the gDNA method from a handful of donors were computed using OLGA. TCRdb obtained this table from immuneACCESS and retained in-frame rearrangements with V and J assigned. These tables miss some clones; where compared with another copy, unresolved V genes account for less than half of the shortfall, and the remainder is unexplained. The DNA was the basis for D and trimming; V, J and clone size are from that table. This sample gives nearly 600,000 clones in total; 95% to 96% of them show up just once. The ten largest account for around 0.097% of the sample.

Source material: naive CD8+ T cells sorted from blood. The cell subset or site label, as the study defines it: CD45RA+CCR7+. Rearrangement joined TRBV6-1 to TRBJ1-2; perhaps TRBD1 is the D gene, with 6 bases matching. The sequence was collected from a woman aged 25-40 years in good health. The CDR3 protein: CASSEVRDTTYYGYTF. The DNA reads TGTGCCAGCAGTGAAGTCCGGGACACAACCTACTATGGCTACACCTTC.